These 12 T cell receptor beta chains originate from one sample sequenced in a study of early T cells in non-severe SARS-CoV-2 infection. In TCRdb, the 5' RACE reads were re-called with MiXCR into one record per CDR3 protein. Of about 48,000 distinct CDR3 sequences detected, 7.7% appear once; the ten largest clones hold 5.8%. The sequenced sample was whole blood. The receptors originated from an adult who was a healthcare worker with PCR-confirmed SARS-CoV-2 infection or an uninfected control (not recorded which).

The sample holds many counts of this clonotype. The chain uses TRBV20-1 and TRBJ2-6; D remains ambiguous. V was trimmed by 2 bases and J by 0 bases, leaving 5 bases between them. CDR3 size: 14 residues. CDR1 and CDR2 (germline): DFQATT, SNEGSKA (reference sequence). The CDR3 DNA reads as TGCAGTGCTAGACTGATCTCTGGGGCCAACGTCCTGACTTTC. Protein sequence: CSARLISGANVLTF.

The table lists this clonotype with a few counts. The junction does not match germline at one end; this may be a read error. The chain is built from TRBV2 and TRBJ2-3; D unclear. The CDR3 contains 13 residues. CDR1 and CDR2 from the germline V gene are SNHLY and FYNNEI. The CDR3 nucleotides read TGTGCCAGCAGCGAAGAGAGCACAGATACGCAGTATTTT. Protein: CASSEESTDTQYF.

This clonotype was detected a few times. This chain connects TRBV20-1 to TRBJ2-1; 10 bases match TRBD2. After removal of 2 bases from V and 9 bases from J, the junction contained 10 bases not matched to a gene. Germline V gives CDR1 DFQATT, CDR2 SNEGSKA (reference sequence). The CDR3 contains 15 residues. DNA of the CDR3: TGCAGTGCTAGACAACCGGGACTAGCGTTGGGTGAGCAGTTCTTC. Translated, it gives CSARQPGLALGEQFF.

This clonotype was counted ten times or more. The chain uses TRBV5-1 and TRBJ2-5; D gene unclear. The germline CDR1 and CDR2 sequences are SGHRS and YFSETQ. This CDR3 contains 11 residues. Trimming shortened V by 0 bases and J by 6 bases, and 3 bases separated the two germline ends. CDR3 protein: CASSLEKTQYF. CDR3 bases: TGCGCCAGCAGCTTGGAGAAGACCCAGTACTTC.

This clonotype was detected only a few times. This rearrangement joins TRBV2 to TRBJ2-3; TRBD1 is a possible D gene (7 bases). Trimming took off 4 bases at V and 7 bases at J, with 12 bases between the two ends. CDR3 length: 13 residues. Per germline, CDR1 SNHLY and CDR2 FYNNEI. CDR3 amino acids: CASSGSGGNTQYF. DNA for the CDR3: TGTGCCAGCAGTGGGTCAGGGGGGAATACGCAGTATTTT. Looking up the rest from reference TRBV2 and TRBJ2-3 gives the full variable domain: EPEVTQTPSHQVTQMGQEVILRCVPISNHLYFYWYRQILGQKVEFLVSFYNNEISEKSEIFDDQFSVERPDGSNFTLKIRSTKLEDSAMYFCASSGSGGNTQYFGPGTRLTVL.

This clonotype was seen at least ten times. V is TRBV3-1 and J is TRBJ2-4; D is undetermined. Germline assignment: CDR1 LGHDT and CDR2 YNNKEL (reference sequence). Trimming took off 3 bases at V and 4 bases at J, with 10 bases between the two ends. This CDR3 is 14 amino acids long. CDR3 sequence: CASSHSPGKNIQYF. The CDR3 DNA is TGTGCCAGCAGCCACTCACCAGGAAAAAACATTCAGTACTTC.

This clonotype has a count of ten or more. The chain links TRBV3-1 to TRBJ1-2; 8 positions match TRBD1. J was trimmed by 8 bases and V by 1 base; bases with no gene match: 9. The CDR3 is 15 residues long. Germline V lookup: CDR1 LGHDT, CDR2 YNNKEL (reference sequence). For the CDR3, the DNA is TGTGCCAGCAGCCAAGGCCGCCAGGGGGCCTGGGGCTACACCTTC. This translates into CASSQGRQGAWGYTF.

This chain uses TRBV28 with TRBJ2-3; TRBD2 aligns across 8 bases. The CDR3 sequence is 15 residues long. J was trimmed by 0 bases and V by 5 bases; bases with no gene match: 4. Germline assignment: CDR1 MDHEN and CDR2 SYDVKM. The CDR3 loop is CASSRGGSSTDTQYF. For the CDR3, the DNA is TGTGCCAGCAGTCGGGGGGGGAGCAGCACAGATACGCAGTATTTT.

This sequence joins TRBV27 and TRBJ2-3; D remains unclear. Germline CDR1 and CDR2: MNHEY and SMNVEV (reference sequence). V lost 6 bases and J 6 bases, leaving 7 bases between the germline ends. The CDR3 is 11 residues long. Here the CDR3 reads CASRLSDTQYF. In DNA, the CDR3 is TGTGCCAGCAGACTGTCGGATACGCAGTATTTT.

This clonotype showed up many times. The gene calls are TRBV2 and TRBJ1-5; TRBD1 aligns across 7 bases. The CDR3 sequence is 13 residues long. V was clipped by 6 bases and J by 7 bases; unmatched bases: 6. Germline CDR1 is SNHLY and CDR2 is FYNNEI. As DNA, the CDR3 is TGTGCCAGCAGGAGGACAGGCGGGCAGCCCCAGCATTTT. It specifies CASRRTGGQPQHF. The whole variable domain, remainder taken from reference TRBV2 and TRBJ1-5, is EPEVTQTPSHQVTQMGQEVILRCVPISNHLYFYWYRQILGQKVEFLVSFYNNEISEKSEIFDDQFSVERPDGSNFTLKIRSTKLEDSAMYFCASRRTGGQPQHFGDGTRLSIL.

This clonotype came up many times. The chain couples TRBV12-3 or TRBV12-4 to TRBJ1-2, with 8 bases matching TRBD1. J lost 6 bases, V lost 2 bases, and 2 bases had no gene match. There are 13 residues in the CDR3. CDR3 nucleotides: TGTGCCAGCAGTTTACAGGACAGGGATGGCTACACCTTC. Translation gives CASSLQDRDGYTF.

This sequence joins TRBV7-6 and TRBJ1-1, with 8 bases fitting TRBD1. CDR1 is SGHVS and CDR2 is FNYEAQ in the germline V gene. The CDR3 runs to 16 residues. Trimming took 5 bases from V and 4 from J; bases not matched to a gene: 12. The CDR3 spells CASSQGYRGRGTEAFF. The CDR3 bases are TGTGCCAGCAGCCAAGGATACAGGGGGAGAGGCACTGAAGCTTTCTTT.